This T cell receptor beta chain originates from a study of monozygotic twins with inflammatory bowel disease. General observations from the study: The inverse Simpson measure of TCRbeta diversity was lower in IBD patients than in healthy co-twins. Twins classed as concordant or discordant showed no difference in repertoire similarity, possibly from limited power. IBD patients shared fewer clonotypes with other individuals than healthy twins, especially patients with disease activity signs.

TCRdb derives one entry per CDR3 protein from the 5' RACE reads, leaving out DNA. Recorded for this sample: fewer than 400,000 distinct CDR3 sequences. Per the germline V gene, CDR1 is DFQATT and CDR2 is SNEGSKA (reference sequence). The length of the CDR3 is 13 residues. For this clonotype: Its target is unknown.

Total RNA isolation used whole blood (no T cell sorting was performed). This TCR derives from a human donor with ulcerative colitis or Crohn's disease, or a healthy co-twin of an affected twin (not recorded which). The sequencing sample was made of blood. The chain employs TRBV20-1 and TRBJ1-2; TCRdb's assignment of TRBD1 cannot be checked, as there is no DNA. The CDR3 reads CRFRQTSGYGYTF.